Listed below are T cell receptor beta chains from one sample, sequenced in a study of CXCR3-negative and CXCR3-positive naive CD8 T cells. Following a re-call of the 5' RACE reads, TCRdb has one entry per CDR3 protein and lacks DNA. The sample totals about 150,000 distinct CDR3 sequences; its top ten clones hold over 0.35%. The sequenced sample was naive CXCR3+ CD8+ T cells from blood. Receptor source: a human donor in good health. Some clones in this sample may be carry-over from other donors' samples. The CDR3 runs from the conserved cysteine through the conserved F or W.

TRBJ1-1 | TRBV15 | CATSRDGGYSAEAFF
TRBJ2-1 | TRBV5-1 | CASSFAGREQFF
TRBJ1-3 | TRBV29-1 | CSVTGPGNTIYF
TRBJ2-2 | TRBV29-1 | CSVEDRGRGRISGELFF
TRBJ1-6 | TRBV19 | CASSRTGGRSPLHF
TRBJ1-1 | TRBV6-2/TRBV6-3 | CASSYSIAGSLNTEAFF
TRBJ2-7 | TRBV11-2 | CASSSGPSYEQYF
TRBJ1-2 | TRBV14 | CASSRVIERGGYTF
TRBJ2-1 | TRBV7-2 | CASSSFTNEQFF
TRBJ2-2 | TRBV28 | CASTKTGELFF
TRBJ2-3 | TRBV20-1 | CSARVFNPTGANTDTQYF
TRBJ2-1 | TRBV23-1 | CASSQSGQAEPYNEQFF
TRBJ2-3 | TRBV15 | CATSREGTAYTDTQYF
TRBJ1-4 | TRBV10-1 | CASSEDEKLFF
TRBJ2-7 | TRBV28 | CASGGIRTGGVDEQYF
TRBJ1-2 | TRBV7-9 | CASSLAIRLEDTF
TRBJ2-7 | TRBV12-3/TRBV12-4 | CASSLGGQAYEQYF
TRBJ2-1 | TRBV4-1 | CASSQDPRYEQFF
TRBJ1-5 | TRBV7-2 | CASSRQDVNQPQHF
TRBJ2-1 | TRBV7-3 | CASSPDGTSVYEQFF
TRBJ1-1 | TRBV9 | CASSETGGVEAFF
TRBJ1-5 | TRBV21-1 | CASSTGDTNQPQHF
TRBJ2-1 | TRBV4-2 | CASSQVADSSDEQFF
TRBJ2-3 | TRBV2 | CASSEALPSGPDTQYF
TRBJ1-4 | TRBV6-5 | CASSQGQVNEKLFF
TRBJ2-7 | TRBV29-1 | CSVAGGTPRLTYEQYF
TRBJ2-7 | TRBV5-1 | CASSSTLAGAYEQYF